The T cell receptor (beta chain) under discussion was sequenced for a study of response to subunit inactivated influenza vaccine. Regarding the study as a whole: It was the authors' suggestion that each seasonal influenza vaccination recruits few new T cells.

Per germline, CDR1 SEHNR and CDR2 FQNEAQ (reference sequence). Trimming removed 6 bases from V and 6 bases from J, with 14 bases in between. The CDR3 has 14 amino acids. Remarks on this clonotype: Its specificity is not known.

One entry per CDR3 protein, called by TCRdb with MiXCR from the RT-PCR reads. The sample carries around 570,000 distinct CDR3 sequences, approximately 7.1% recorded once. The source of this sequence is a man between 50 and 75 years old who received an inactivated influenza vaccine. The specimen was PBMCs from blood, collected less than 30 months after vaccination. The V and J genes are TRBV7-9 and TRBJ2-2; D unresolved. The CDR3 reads CASRARPSPGELFF. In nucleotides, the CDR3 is TGTGCCAGCAGGGCACGGCCATCGCCCGGGGAGCTGTTTTTT. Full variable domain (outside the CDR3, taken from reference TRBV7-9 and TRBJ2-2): DTGVSQNPRHKITKRGQNVTFRCDPISEHNRLYWYRQTLGQGPEFLTYFQNEAQLEKSRLLSDRFSAERPKGSFSTLEIQRTEQGDSAMYLCASRARPSPGELFFGEGSRLTVL.